Following are 13 T cell receptor beta chains from one sample sequenced in a study of cytomegalovirus exposure and HLA in healthy donors. Researchers ran the PCR with 60 Vbeta and 13 Jbeta primers. Data came from immunoSEQ multiplex PCR; TCRdb stores just in-frame clones and leaves some out. This table has 85,000 to 120,000 clones, less than 90% appearing once. Sequencing was performed on PBMCs. The receptors were gathered from a man aged 40-50 years in good health and CMV-seronegative.

The table lists this clone with a few counts. As DNA, the CDR3 is TGTGCCAGCAGCTTAGGAGTATCAGAGACCCAGTACTTC. Translation gives CASSLGVSETQYF. The rearrangement links TRBV7-2 to TRBJ2-5; D unclear. The V and J ends lost 1 base and 4 bases respectively, with 7 bases between them. Germline V gives CDR1 SGHTA, CDR2 FQGNSA. This CDR3 has 13 residues.

The V and J genes are TRBV7-2 and TRBJ1-6, with 9 bases lining up with TRBD1. Germline V gives CDR1 SGHTA, CDR2 FQGNSA. The length of the CDR3 is 14 residues. Losses at the gene ends were 3 bases for V and 6 bases for J; bases not matched to a gene: 0. CDR3 DNA: TGTGCCAGCAGCTTGGACAGGGGTAATTCACCCCTCCACTTT. Translating it yields CASSLDRGNSPLHF.

This chain connects TRBV5-1 to TRBJ2-3, with TRBD1 matching over 7 bases. Germline V gene data show CDR1 as SGHRS and CDR2 as YFSETQ. Germline trimming cut 0 bases from V and 1 base from J; bases unmatched to any gene: 8. This CDR3 is 17 amino acids long. The CDR3: CASSLGLTGMGTDTQYF. As DNA, the CDR3 is TGCGCCAGCAGCTTGGGCCTGACAGGGATGGGCACAGATACGCAGTATTTT.

Regarding this clone: Sequence at one end of the junction differs from germline and may be a read error. Different DNA sequences within this sample yield the same CDR3. This chain links TRBV2 with TRBJ1-2; 8 bases are shared with TRBD1. CDR1 is SNHLY and CDR2 is FYNNEI in the germline V gene. The length of the CDR3 is 17 residues. CDR3 DNA sequence: TGTGCTAGCAGTGCTCCGGGACAGGAGAACTTTAACTATGGCTACACCTTC. Protein product: CASSAPGQENFNYGYTF.

The V call is TRBV5-1, the J call TRBJ2-1; 9 positions match TRBD1. The CDR3 loop spans 16 amino acids. Germline V gene sequence: CDR1 SGHRS, CDR2 YFSETQ. The J segment lost 4 bases and the V segment lost 0 bases, leaving 5 bases of the junction unmatched. The CDR3 spells CASSLVGTGTYNEQFF. DNA of the CDR3: TGCGCCAGCAGCTTGGTTGGGACAGGGACTTACAATGAGCAGTTCTTC. Looking up the rest from reference TRBV5-1 and TRBJ2-1 gives the full variable domain: KAGVTQTPRYLIKTRGQQVTLSCSPISGHRSVSWYQQTPGQGLQFLFEYFSETQRNKGNFPGRFSGRQFSNSRSEMNVSTLELGDSALYLCASSLVGTGTYNEQFFGPGTRLTVL.

The chain's CDR3 is CASSFWDRVNTEAFF. As DNA, the CDR3 is TGTGCCAGCAGCTTTTGGGACAGGGTAAACACTGAAGCTTTCTTT. V usage is TRBV11-2 and J usage is TRBJ1-1; the match to TRBD1 covers 9 bases. This CDR3 is 15 amino acids long. Germline V gene data show CDR1 as SGHAT and CDR2 as FQNNGV. V dropped 3 bases and J dropped 2; count of bases not matched to a gene: 4.

This clone was detected once. The rearrangement links TRBV5-6 to TRBJ2-7, with 9 positions matching TRBD1. The CDR3 loop spans 15 amino acids. In germline, CDR1 is SGHDT, CDR2 YYEEEE. J was trimmed by 1 base and V by 4 bases; bases with no gene match: 6. The CDR3 nucleotides are TGTGCCAGCAGCGACCGGGACAGGGCGTCCTACGAGCAGTACTTC. Residues: CASSDRDRASYEQYF.

This clone showed up just a few times. The chain carries TRBV15 and TRBJ1-3, with 8 positions matching TRBD1. Trimming cost V 0 bases and J 6 bases; bases outside gene matches: 4. Per the germline V gene, CDR1 is LNHNV and CDR2 is YYDKDF (reference sequence). The CDR3 extends over 15 amino acids. The CDR3 loop is CATSRDRGLENTIYF. Written as DNA, the CDR3 is TGTGCCACCAGCAGAGACAGGGGGCTAGAAAACACCATATATTTT.

CDR3 DNA sequence: TGTGCCAGCAGTTTCGGGGTTGCGAACACTGAAGCTTTCTTT. This sequence encodes CASSFGVANTEAFF. This chain links TRBV27 with TRBJ1-1; D not resolved. The CDR3 is 14 residues long. The germline V gene has CDR1 MNHEY and CDR2 SMNVEV (reference sequence). Between the trimmed V and J ends, which lost 3 bases and 1 base, there was a span of 9 bases.

This chain uses TRBV18 with TRBJ2-3, with TRBD1 matching over 7 bases. Per the germline V gene, CDR1 is KGHSH and CDR2 is LQKENI. The CDR3 is 14 amino acids. V shed 3 bases, J shed 3 bases, and the junction held 3 bases outside the gene matches. CDR3 region: CASSPGQSTDTQYF. Here the CDR3 DNA reads TGTGCCAGCTCACCGGGACAGTCGACAGATACGCAGTATTTT.

The rearrangement links TRBV5-1 to TRBJ2-7; TRBD2 agrees at 10 bases. The germline V gene encodes CDR1 SGHRS and CDR2 YFSETQ. The CDR3 spans 16 residues. The V and J ends lost 3 bases and 0 bases, in that order; junction bases with no gene match: 6. CDR3 residues: CASSWTLAGTSYEQYF. The CDR3 DNA reads TGCGCCAGCAGCTGGACACTAGCGGGGACCTCCTACGAGCAGTACTTC.

The CDR3 coding sequence is TGTGCCAGCAGCTTAGGGCCCCCGGGACAGAGTCCCTATGGCTACACCTTC. This sequence encodes CASSLGPPGQSPYGYTF. The chain is built from TRBV11-3 and TRBJ1-2, with 7 bases matching TRBD1. Trimming cost V 1 base and J 4 bases; bases outside gene matches: 12. The CDR3 is 17 residues long. The germline CDR1 and CDR2 sequences are SGHNT and YENEEA.

In DNA, the CDR3 is TGTGCCAGCAAGGGAACCGGGACAGGGGTCGTGATCCGGAATCAGCCCCAGCATTTT. It translates to CASKGTGTGVVIRNQPQHF. The V gene is TRBV9, the J gene TRBJ1-5; 10 bases map to TRBD1. With V trimmed by 6 bases and J by 4 bases, 19 bases remained unmatched. The length of the CDR3 is 19 residues. CDR1 and CDR2 from the germline V gene are SGDLS and YYNGEE.